This T cell receptor beta chain was observed in a study of blood T cell repertoires in COVID-19. Turning to the study itself: COVID-19 samples collected from the United States, Italy and Spain covered acute and convalescent phases. T cells, B-cell-depleted T cells, or PBMCs provided the cDNA or gDNA that served as material.

Assay used: immunoSEQ multiplex PCR; TCRdb lists only in-frame clones, some missing. Here the sample spans approximately 200,000 clones, roughly 80% being singletons. In its sample, this clone was seen a few times. CDR3 length equals 15 residues. Trimming cost V 7 bases and J 1 base, with 17 bases left between them. Germline V gene lookup returns CDR1 SGHRS and CDR2 YFSETQ. The sequence was obtained from a human donor in a cohort sampled during active COVID-19. The chain carries TRBV5-1 and TRBJ1-1, with TRBD1 as a possible D gene (6 bases). Material for sequencing was peripheral blood. The CDR3 nucleotides are TGCGCCAGCGGCCCGGGACACCTATCGAACACTGAAGCTTTCTTT. Translation gives CASGPGHLSNTEAFF.